This TCR beta chain was obtained from a study of OX40 agonist ivuxolimab in advanced cancers. Looking at the study overall: Cancers in dose escalation were hepatocellular, melanoma, renal cell and head and neck. Study findings and constraints: CD4+ and CD8+ T cells in blood underwent clonal expansion by week 6 at 0.1 to 3.0 mg/kg. Expanded clones were, on average, more numerous in CD8+ T cells than in CD4+.

At baseline, cycle 4 day 1, and cycle 7 day 1, blood was sampled. About this clone: The antigen is not known.

Clones were sequenced by immunoSEQ multiplex PCR, and TCRdb holds only the in-frame ones, with some missing. The table has about 62,000 clones, more than 65% seen once; the top ten hold 5.5%. This CDR3 has 14 residues. Germline V gene lookup returns CDR1 SGHRS and CDR2 YFSETQ. V shed 4 bases and J shed 2 bases, with 9 bases lying between them. Sequencing used CD4+ or CD8+ T cells sorted from blood, obtained in a trial of the OX40 agonist ivuxolimab. This chain joins TRBV5-1 and TRBJ2-2; D may be TRBD1 (6 bases). The receptor was isolated from an adult with an advanced solid tumor such as melanoma, head and neck, liver or kidney cancer. This CDR3 is CASSLRGNTGELFF. The CDR3 DNA follows: TGCGCCAGCAGCCTCAGGGGCAACACCGGGGAGCTGTTTTTT.